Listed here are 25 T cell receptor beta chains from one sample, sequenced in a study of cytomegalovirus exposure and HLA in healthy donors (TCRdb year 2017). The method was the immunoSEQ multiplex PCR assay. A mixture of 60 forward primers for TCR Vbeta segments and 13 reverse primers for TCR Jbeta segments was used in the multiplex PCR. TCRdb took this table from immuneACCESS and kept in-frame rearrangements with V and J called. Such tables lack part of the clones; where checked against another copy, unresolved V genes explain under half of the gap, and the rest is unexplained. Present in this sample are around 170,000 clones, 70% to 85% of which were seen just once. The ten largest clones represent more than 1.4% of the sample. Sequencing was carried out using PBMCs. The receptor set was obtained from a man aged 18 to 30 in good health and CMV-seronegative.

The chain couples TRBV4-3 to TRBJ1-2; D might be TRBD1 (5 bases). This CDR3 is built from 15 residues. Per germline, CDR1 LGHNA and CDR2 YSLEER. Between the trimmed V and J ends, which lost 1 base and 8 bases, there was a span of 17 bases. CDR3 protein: CASSQGGGRVSGYTF. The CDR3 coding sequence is TGCGCCAGCAGCCAAGGGGGCGGCAGGGTATCCGGCTACACCTTC.

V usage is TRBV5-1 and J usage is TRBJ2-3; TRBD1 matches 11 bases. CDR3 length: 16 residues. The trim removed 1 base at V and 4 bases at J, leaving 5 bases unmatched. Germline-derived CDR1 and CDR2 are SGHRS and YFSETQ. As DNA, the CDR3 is TGCGCCAGCAGCTTGACCCCGGGACAGGGGGCAGATACGCAGTATTTT. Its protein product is CASSLTPGQGADTQYF.

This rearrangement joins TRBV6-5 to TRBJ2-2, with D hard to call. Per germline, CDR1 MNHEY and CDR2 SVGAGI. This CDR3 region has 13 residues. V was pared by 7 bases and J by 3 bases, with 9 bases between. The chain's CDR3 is CASKPGYTGELFF. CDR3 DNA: TGTGCCAGCAAGCCGGGTTACACCGGGGAGCTGTTTTTT.

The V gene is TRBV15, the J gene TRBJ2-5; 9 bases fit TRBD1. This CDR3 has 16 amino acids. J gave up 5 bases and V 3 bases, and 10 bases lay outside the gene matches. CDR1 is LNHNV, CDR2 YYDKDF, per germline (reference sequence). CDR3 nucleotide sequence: TGTGCCACCAGCAGTCCCGGGACAGGGCTTGGCGAGACCCAGTACTTC. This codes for CATSSPGTGLGETQYF.

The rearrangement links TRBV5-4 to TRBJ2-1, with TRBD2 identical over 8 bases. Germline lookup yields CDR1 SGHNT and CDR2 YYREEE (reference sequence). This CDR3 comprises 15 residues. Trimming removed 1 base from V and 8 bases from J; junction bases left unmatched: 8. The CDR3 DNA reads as TGTGCCAGCAGCTTGCTCAGCGGGAGTATTGATGAGCAGTTCTTC. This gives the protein CASSLLSGSIDEQFF. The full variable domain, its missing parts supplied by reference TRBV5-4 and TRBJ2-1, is ETGVTQSPTHLIKTRGQQVTLRCSSQSGHNTVSWYQQALGQGPQFIFQYYREEENGRGNFPPRFSGLQFPNYSSELNVNALELDDSALYLCASSLLSGSIDEQFFGPGTRLTVL.

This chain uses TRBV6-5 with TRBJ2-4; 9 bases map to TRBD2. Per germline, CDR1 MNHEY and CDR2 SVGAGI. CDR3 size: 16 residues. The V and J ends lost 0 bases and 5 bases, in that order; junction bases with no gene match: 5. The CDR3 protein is CASSYSAGGGQNIQYF. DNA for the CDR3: TGTGCCAGCAGTTACTCTGCGGGGGGGGGCCAAAACATTCAGTACTTC.

Written as DNA, the CDR3 is TGCGCCAGCAGCCAAGTCGGGGAGTGGGAGACCCAGTACTTC. As protein: CASSQVGEWETQYF. This sequence joins TRBV4-3 and TRBJ2-5; possible D gene TRBD2, 5 bases. The ends were cut back, 1 base at V and 5 bases at J, with 11 bases in the middle. This CDR3 is built from 14 residues. Germline V lookup: CDR1 LGHNA, CDR2 YSLEER.

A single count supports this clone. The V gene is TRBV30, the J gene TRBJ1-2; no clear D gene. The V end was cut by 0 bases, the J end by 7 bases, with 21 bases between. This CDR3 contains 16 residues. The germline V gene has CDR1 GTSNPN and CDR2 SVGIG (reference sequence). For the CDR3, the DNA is TGTGCCTGGAGTGTAAGGGAGTGGGCGAGGGTTCGTGGCTACACCTTC. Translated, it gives CAWSVREWARVRGYTF. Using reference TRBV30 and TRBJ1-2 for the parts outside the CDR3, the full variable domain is SQTIHQWPATLVQPVGSPLSLECTVEGTSNPNLYWYRQAAGRGLQLLFYSVGIGQISSEVPQNLSASRPQDRQFILSSKKLLLSDSGFYLCAWSVREWARVRGYTFGSGTRLTVV.

The CDR3 region is CAWETGAGYTEAFF. CDR3 sequence (DNA): TGTGCCTGGGAGACTGGGGCAGGGTACACTGAAGCTTTCTTT. The chain carries TRBV30 and TRBJ1-1; possibly TRBD1 for D (5 bases). Per germline, CDR1 GTSNPN and CDR2 SVGIG (reference sequence). The CDR3 sequence is 14 residues long. Trimming took 5 bases from V and 3 from J, leaving 16 bases between them.

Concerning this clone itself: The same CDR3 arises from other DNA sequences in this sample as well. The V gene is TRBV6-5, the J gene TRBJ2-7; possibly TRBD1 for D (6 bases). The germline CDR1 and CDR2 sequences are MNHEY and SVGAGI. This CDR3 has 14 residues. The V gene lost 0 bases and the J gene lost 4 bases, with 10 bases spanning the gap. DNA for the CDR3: TGTGCCAGCAGTTACTCGACAGGTCCTTACGAGCAGTACTTC. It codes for CASSYSTGPYEQYF.

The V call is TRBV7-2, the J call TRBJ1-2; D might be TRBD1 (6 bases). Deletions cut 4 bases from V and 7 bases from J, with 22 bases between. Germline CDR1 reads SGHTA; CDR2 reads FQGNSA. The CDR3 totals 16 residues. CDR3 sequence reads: CASSYFTGYGEGGYTF. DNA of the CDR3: TGTGCCAGCAGCTATTTTACAGGGTATGGTGAAGGTGGCTACACCTTC.

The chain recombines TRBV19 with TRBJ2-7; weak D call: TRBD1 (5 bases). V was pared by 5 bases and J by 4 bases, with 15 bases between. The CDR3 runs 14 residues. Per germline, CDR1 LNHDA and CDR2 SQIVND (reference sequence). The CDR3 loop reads CASSPSRQSYEQYF. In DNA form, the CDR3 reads TGTGCCAGTAGTCCCTCGAGACAGTCGTACGAGCAGTACTTC. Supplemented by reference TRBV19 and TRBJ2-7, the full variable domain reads DGGITQSPKYLFRKEGQNVTLSCEQNLNHDAMYWYRQDPGQGLRLIYYSQIVNDFQKGDIAEGYSVSREKKESFPLTVTSAQKNPTAFYLCASSPSRQSYEQYFGPGTRLTVT.

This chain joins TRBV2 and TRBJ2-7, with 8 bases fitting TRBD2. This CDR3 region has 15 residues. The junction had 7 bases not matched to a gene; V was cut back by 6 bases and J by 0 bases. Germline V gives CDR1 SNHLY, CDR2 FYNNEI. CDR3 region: CASSPLAASSYEQYF. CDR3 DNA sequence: TGTGCCAGCAGCCCACTAGCGGCTAGCTCCTACGAGCAGTACTTC.

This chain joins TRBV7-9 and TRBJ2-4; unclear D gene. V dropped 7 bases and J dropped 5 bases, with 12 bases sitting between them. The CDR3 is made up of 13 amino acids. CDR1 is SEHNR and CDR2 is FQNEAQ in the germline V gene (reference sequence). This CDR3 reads CASIHTTENIQYF. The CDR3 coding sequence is TGTGCCAGCATCCACACAACAGAAAACATTCAGTACTTC.

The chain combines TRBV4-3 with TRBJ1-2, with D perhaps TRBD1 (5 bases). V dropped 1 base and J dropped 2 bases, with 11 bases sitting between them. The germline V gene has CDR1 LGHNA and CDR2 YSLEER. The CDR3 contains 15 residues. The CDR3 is CASSQAPGGNYGYTF. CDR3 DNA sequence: TGCGCCAGCAGCCAAGCCCCCGGGGGGAACTATGGCTACACCTTC.

CDR3 amino acids: CAWRRQGWRVNTDTQYF. Here the CDR3 DNA reads TGTGCCTGGAGGAGACAGGGGTGGAGGGTAAACACAGATACGCAGTATTTT. V usage is TRBV30 and J usage is TRBJ2-3, with 8 bases lining up with TRBD1. From germline, CDR1 is GTSNPN and CDR2 SVGIG (reference sequence). This CDR3 comprises 17 residues. The V and J ends lost 3 bases and 2 bases, in that order; junction bases with no gene match: 13. Full variable domain (missing parts from reference TRBV30 and TRBJ2-3): SQTIHQWPATLVQPVGSPLSLECTVEGTSNPNLYWYRQAAGRGLQLLFYSVGIGQISSEVPQNLSASRPQDRQFILSSKKLLLSDSGFYLCAWRRQGWRVNTDTQYFGPGTRLTVL.

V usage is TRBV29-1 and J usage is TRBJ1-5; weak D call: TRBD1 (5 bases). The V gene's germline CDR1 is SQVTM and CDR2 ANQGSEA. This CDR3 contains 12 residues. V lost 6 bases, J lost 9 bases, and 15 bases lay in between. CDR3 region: CSVRTTAGPQHF. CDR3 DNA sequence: TGCAGCGTCCGTACGACAGCGGGGCCCCAGCATTTT.

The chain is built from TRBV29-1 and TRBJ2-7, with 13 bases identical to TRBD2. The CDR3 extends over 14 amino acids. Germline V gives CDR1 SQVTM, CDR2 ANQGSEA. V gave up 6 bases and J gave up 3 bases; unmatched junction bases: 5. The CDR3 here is CSVGTSGTGYEQYF. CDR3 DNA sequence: TGCAGCGTCGGGACTAGCGGGACGGGCTACGAGCAGTACTTC.

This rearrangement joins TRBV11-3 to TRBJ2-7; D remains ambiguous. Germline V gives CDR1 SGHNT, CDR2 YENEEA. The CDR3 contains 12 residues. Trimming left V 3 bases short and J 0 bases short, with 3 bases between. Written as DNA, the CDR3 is TGTGCCAGCAGCTTCCGCTCCTACGAGCAGTACTTC. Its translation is CASSFRSYEQYF.

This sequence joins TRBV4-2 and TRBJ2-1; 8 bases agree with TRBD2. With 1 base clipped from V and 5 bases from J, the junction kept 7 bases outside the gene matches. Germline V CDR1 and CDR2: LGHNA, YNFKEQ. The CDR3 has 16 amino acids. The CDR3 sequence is CASSQALAGGHNEQFF. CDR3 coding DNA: TGTGCCAGCAGCCAAGCTTTGGCGGGGGGACACAATGAGCAGTTCTTC.

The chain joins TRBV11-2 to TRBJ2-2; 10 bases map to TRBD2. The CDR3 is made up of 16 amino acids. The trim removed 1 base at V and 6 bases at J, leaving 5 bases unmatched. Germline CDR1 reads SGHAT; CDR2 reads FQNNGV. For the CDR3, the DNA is TGTGCCAGCAGCTTAGGATTAGCGGGAGGATCCGGGGAGCTGTTTTTT. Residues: CASSLGLAGGSGELFF.

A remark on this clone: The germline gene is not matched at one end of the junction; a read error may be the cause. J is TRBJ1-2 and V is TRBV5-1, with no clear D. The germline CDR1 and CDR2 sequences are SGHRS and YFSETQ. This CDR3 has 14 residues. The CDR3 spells CASSLANTEGGYPF. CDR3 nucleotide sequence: TGCGCCAGCAGCTTGGCCAACACGGAGGGCGGCTACCCCTTC.

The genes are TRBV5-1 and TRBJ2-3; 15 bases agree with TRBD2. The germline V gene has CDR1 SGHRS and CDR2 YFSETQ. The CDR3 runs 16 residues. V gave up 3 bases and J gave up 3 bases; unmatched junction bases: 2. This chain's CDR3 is CASSSGTSGGTDTQYF. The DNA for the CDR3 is TGCGCCAGCAGCTCCGGGACTAGCGGGGGGACAGATACGCAGTATTTT.

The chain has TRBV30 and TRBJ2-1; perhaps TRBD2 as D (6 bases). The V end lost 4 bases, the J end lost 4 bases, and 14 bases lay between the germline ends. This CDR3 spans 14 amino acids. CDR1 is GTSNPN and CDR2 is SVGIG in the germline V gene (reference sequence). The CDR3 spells CAWTPLGRYNEQFF. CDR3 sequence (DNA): TGTGCCTGGACTCCCCTAGGGAGGTACAATGAGCAGTTCTTC.

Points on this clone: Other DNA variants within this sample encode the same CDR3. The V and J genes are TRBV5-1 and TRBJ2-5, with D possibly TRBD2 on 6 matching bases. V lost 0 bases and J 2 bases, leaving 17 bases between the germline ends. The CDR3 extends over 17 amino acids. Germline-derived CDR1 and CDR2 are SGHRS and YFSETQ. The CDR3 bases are TGCGCCAGCAGCTTGGGGACGGACTATCGGCTTCAAGAGACCCAGTACTTC. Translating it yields CASSLGTDYRLQETQYF.